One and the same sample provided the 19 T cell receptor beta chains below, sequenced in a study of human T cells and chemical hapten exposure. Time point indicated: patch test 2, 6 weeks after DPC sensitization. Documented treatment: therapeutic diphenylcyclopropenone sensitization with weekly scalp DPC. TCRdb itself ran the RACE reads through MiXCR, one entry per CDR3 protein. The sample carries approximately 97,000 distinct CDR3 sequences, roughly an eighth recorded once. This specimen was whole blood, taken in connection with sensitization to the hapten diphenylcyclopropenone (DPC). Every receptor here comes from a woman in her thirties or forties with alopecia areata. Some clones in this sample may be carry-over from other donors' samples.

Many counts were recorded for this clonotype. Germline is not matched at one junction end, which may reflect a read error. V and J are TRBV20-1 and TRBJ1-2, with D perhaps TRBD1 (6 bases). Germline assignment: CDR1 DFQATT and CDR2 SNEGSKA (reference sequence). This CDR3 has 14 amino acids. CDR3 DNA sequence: TGCAGTGCTGGAGAGGGTACAGGGATCTATGGCTACACCTTC. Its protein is CSAGEGTGIYGYTF.

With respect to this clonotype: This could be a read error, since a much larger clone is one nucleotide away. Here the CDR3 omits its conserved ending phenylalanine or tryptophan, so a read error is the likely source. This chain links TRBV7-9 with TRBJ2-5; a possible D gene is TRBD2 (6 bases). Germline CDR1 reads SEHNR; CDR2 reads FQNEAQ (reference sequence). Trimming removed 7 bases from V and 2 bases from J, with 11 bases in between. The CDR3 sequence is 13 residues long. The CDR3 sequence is CASNPLAQETQYS. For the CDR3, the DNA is TGTGCCAGCAACCCGCTAGCGCAAGAGACCCAGTACTCC.

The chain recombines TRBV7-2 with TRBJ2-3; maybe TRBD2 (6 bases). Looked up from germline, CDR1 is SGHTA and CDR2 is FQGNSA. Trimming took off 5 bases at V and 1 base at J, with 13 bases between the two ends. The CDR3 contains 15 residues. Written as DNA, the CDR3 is TGTGCCAGCAGCCCCCAGACTAGGGGCACAGATACGCAGTATTTT. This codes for CASSPQTRGTDTQYF. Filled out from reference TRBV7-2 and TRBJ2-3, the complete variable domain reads GAGVSQSPSNKVTEKGKDVELRCDPISGHTALYWYRQSLGQGLEFLIYFQGNSAPDKSGLPSDRFSAERTGGSVSTLTIQRTQQEDSAVYLCASSPQTRGTDTQYFGPGTRLTVL.

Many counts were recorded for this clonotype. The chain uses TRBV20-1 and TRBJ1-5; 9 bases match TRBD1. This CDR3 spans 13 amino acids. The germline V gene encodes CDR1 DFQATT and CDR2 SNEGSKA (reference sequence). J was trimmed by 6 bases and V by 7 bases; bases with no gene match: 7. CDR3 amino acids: CSVRTGVGQPQHF. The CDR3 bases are TGCAGTGTCAGGACAGGGGTGGGTCAGCCCCAGCATTTT.

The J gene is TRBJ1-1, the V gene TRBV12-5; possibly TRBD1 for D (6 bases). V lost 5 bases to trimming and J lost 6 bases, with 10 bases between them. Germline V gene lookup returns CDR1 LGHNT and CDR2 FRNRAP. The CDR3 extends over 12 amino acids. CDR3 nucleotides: TGTGCTAGTGGTGACGGGGGGCCTGAAGCTTTCTTT. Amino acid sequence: CASGDGGPEAFF.

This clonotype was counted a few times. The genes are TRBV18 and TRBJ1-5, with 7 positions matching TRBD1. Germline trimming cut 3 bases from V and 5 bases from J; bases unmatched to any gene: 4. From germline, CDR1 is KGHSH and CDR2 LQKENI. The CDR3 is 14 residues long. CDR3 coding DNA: TGTGCCAGCTCACCGAATACAGGGGATCAGCCCCAGCATTTT. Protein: CASSPNTGDQPQHF.

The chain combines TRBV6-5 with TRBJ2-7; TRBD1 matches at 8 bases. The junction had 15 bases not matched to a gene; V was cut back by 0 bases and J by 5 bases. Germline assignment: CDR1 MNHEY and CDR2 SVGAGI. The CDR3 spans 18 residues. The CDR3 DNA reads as TGTGCCAGCAGTTACTCGATAGGACAGGGTGCTTTCAGAAACGAGCAGTACTTC. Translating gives CASSYSIGQGAFRNEQYF.

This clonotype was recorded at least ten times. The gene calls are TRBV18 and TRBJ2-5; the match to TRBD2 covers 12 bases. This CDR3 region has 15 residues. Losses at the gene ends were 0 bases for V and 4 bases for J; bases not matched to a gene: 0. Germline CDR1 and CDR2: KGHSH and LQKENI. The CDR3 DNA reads TGTGCCAGCTCACCACCGACTAGCGGGAGAGAGACCCAGTACTTC. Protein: CASSPPTSGRETQYF.

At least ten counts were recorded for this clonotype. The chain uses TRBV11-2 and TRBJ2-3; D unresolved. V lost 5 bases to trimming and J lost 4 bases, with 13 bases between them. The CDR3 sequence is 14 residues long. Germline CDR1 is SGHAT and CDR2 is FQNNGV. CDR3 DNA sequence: TGTGCCAGCAGCCGTGATAACCGCGCAGATACGCAGTATTTT. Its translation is CASSRDNRADTQYF.

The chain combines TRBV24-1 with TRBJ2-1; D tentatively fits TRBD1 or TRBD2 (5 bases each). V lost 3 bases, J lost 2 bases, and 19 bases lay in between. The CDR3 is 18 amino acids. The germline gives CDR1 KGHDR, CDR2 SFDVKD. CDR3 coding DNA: TGTGCCACCAGTGATACCGCCGTAGCCGGGGCAGCCTACAATGAGCAGTTCTTC. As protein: CATSDTAVAGAAYNEQFF.

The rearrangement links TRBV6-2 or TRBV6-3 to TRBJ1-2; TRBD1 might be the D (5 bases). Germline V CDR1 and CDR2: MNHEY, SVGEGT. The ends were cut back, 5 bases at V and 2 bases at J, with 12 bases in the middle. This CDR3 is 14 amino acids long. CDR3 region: CASSNPGPNYGYTF. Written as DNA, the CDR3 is TGTGCCAGCAGTAACCCGGGACCGAACTATGGCTACACCTTC.

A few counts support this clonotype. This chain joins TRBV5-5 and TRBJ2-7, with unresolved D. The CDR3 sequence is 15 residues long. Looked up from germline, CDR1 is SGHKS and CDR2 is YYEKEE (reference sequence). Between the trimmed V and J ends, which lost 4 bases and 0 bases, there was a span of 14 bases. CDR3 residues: CASSLGPVGSYEQYF. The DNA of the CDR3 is TGTGCCAGCAGCCTCGGACCCGTGGGCTCCTACGAGCAGTACTTC. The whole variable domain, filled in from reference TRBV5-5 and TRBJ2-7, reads DAGVTQSPTHLIKTRGQQVTLRCSPISGHKSVSWYQQVLGQGPQFIFQYYEKEERGRGNFPDRFSARQFPNYSSELNVNALLLGDSALYLCASSLGPVGSYEQYFGPGTRLTVT.

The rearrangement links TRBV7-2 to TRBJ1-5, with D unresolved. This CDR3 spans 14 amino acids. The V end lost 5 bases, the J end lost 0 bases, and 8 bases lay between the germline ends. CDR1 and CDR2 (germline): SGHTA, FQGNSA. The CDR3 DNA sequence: TGTGCCAGCAGCCGTCACTATAGCAATCAGCCCCAGCATTTT. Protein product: CASSRHYSNQPQHF.

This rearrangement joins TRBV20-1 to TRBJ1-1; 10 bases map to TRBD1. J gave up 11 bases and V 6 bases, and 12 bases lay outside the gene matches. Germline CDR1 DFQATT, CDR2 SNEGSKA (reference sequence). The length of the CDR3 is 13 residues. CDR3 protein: CSAPPGQGILAFF. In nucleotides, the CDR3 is TGCAGTGCCCCTCCGGGACAGGGGATACTTGCTTTCTTT.

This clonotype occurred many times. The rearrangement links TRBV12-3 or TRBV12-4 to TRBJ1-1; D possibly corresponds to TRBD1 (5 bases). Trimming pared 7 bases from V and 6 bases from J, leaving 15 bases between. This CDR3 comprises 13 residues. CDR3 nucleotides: TGTGCCAGCACGCACAGTAGGGGTCCTGAAGCTTTCTTT. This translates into CASTHSRGPEAFF.

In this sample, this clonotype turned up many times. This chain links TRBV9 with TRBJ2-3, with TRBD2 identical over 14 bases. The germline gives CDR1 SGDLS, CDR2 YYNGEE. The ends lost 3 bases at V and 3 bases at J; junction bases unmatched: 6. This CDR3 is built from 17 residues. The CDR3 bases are TGTGCCAGCAGCGCGACTAGCGGGGGGGTAAGGACAGATACGCAGTATTTT. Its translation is CASSATSGGVRTDTQYF.

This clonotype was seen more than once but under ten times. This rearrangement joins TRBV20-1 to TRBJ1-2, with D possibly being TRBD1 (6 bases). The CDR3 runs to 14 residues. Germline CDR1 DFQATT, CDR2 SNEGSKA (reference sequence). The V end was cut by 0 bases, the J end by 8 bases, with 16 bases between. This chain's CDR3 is CSARDSFGGPGYTF. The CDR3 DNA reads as TGCAGTGCTAGAGATTCGTTCGGGGGCCCGGGCTACACCTTC.

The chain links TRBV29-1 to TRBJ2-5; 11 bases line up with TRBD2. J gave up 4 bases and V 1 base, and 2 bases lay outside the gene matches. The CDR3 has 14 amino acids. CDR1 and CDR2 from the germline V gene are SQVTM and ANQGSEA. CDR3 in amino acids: CSVEGLAGGETQYF. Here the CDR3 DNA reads TGCAGCGTTGAAGGCCTAGCGGGAGGAGAGACCCAGTACTTC.

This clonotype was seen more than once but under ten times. In DNA, the CDR3 is TGTGCCAGCAGTACCCCCGGGACAGCAAGATACCAGCCCCAGCATTTT. As protein: CASSTPGTARYQPQHF. This chain joins TRBV12-3 or TRBV12-4 and TRBJ1-5, with 7 bases aligning to TRBD1. This CDR3 has 16 amino acids. With 5 bases clipped from V and 7 bases from J, the junction kept 14 bases outside the gene matches.